The next 16 T cell receptor beta chains were all read from a single sample in a study of cytomegalovirus exposure and HLA in healthy donors. Profiled with immunoSEQ multiplex PCR; TCRdb holds only in-frame clones, not every one. The data contain about 160,000 clones, more than 80% of them seen just once; the ten biggest clones take up around 2.7%. Sequenced input: PBMCs. These TCRs come from a woman aged 18-29 years in good health and CMV-seropositive.

The V call is TRBV19, the J call TRBJ2-1; TRBD2 matches at 9 bases. The CDR3 has 17 residues. CDR1 and CDR2 (germline): LNHDA, SQIVND (reference sequence). The J segment lost 5 bases and the V segment lost 4 bases, leaving 12 bases of the junction unmatched. In nucleotides, the CDR3 is TGTGCCAGTAGTACCCCCCGCCGGACTAGCGCACACAATGAGCAGTTCTTC. Translating it yields CASSTPRRTSAHNEQFF.

The rearrangement uses TRBV4-2 and TRBJ2-1, with D possibly TRBD1 on 6 matching bases. The ends were cut back, 0 bases at V and 5 bases at J, with 11 bases in the middle. The CDR3 consists of 15 residues. Germline V gene data show CDR1 as LGHNA and CDR2 as YNFKEQ. The CDR3 DNA is TGTGCCAGCAGCCAAGATCTGGGGGCTCACAATGAGCAGTTCTTC. It yields the protein CASSQDLGAHNEQFF.

The rearrangement links TRBV6-1 to TRBJ1-5; the D is unclear. This CDR3 is built from 19 residues. Germline loops: CDR1 MNHNS, CDR2 SASEGT. V was clipped by 1 base and J by 3 bases, with 22 bases between them. CDR3 residues: CASSEGVGLAREINQPQHF. The CDR3 nucleotides read TGTGCCAGCAGTGAAGGGGTGGGCCTCGCGAGGGAAATCAATCAGCCCCAGCATTTT.

This clone was seen a few times. V and J are TRBV30 and TRBJ2-7, with 7 nucleotides matching TRBD1. Losses at the gene ends were 0 bases for V and 5 bases for J; bases not matched to a gene: 7. The CDR3 contains 14 residues. Germline V CDR1 and CDR2: GTSNPN, SVGIG (reference sequence). Here the CDR3 DNA reads TGTGCCTGGAGTGTACCTACAGGGGTAAACGAGCAGTACTTC. Translation: CAWSVPTGVNEQYF.

The count of this clone is one. A junction boundary mismatches the germline segment, possibly from a read error. The chain is built from TRBV7-9 and TRBJ1-1; D remains ambiguous. Looked up from germline, CDR1 is SEHNR and CDR2 is FQNEAQ (reference sequence). This CDR3 is 11 amino acids long. The CDR3 DNA reads TGTGCCAGCAGCCACAACAGTGAAGCTTTCTTT. Translation gives CASSHNSEAFF.

V is TRBV7-3 and J is TRBJ2-3; 9 nucleotides match TRBD2. Trimming removed 5 bases from V and 3 bases from J; junction bases left unmatched: 6. Germline CDR1 and CDR2: SGHTA and FQGTGA. The CDR3 loop spans 15 amino acids. In DNA form, the CDR3 reads TGTGCCAGCAGCACGGGACTAGCTGCGACAGATACGCAGTATTTT. The encoded protein is CASSTGLAATDTQYF.

The genes are TRBV19 and TRBJ2-5; TRBD2 matches at 10 bases. The germline CDR1 and CDR2 sequences are LNHDA and SQIVND (reference sequence). The CDR3 is 13 residues long. J was trimmed by 4 bases and V by 7 bases; bases with no gene match: 3. CDR3: CASTSGRGETQYF. CDR3 DNA: TGTGCCAGTACTAGCGGGAGAGGAGAGACCCAGTACTTC. Full variable domain (rest looked up from reference TRBV19 and TRBJ2-5): DGGITQSPKYLFRKEGQNVTLSCEQNLNHDAMYWYRQDPGQGLRLIYYSQIVNDFQKGDIAEGYSVSREKKESFPLTVTSAQKNPTAFYLCASTSGRGETQYFGPGTRLLVL.

The CDR3 region has the DNA TGTGCCAGCAGCTTACAGGGGAGGTTCTCTGGAAACACCATATATTTT. Translated: CASSLQGRFSGNTIYF. This chain links TRBV5-6 with TRBJ1-3; 7 bases are a match to TRBD1. With 2 bases clipped from V and 0 bases from J, the junction kept 5 bases outside the gene matches. Germline values: CDR1 SGHDT, CDR2 YYEEEE. CDR3 length: 16 residues.

The rearrangement uses TRBV4-1 and TRBJ2-3, with D maybe TRBD2 (7 bases). Trimming pared 8 bases from V and 5 bases from J, leaving 20 bases between. CDR1 is MGHRA and CDR2 is YSYEKL in the germline V gene. The CDR3 extends over 15 amino acids. DNA of the CDR3: TGCGCCAGCGGCGATTGGGCGGGGGCAAAAGATACGCAGTATTTT. The encoded protein is CASGDWAGAKDTQYF.

The chain links TRBV5-1 to TRBJ2-6; 14 nucleotides agree with TRBD2. Germline trimming cut 3 bases from V and 1 base from J; bases unmatched to any gene: 3. The CDR3 runs to 18 residues. Looked up from germline, CDR1 is SGHRS and CDR2 is YFSETQ. This CDR3 is CASSSWTSGRSGANVLTF. Here the CDR3 DNA reads TGCGCCAGCAGCTCCTGGACTAGCGGGAGGTCTGGGGCCAACGTCCTGACTTTC.

V gene TRBV30 combines with J gene TRBJ1-5, with a tentative D call TRBD1 (5 bases). Between the trimmed V and J ends, which lost 2 bases and 6 bases, there was a span of 17 bases. The CDR3 runs 15 residues. Germline lookup yields CDR1 GTSNPN and CDR2 SVGIG (reference sequence). This chain's CDR3 is CAWSRGGGRIQPQHF. The CDR3 DNA sequence: TGTGCCTGGAGTAGGGGCGGCGGTCGGATTCAGCCCCAGCATTTT.

This chain joins TRBV30 and TRBJ2-3; TRBD2 matches at 12 bases. V was pared by 3 bases and J by 2 bases, with 9 bases of the junction left unmatched. Germline CDR1 reads GTSNPN; CDR2 reads SVGIG (reference sequence). The length of the CDR3 is 17 residues. As DNA, the CDR3 is TGTGCCTGGAGCCCCTGGACTAGCGGGGCCCTCACAGATACGCAGTATTTT. This translates into CAWSPWTSGALTDTQYF.

The chain carries TRBV28 and TRBJ2-7; D gene ambiguous. This CDR3 comprises 13 residues. Germline V gene lookup returns CDR1 MDHEN and CDR2 SYDVKM. V was cut by 8 bases and J by 4 bases, with 15 bases left in between. The CDR3 DNA reads TGTGCCAGCGAGCACCCTCGCGGTTACGAGCAGTACTTC. This translates into CASEHPRGYEQYF.

The rearrangement joins TRBV7-9 to TRBJ2-7, with TRBD1 matching 9 bases. The CDR3 loop spans 12 amino acids. V gave up 5 bases and J gave up 5 bases; unmatched junction bases: 1. Germline V gene lookup returns CDR1 SEHNR and CDR2 FQNEAQ (reference sequence). CDR3 coding DNA: TGTGCCAGCAGCAGGACAGGGGACGAGCAGTACTTC. Amino acid sequence: CASSRTGDEQYF.

The chain is built from TRBV5-8 and TRBJ1-1, with D perhaps matching TRBD1 (6 bases). The germline V gene encodes CDR1 SGHTS and CDR2 YDEGEE. The CDR3 is 17 amino acids. V dropped 0 bases and J dropped 3 bases, with 18 bases sitting between them. CDR3 residues: CASSLARWASGDTEAFF. CDR3 bases: TGTGCCAGCAGCTTGGCCAGGTGGGCCTCAGGGGACACTGAAGCTTTCTTT.

This sequence joins TRBV7-9 and TRBJ2-3; 8 nucleotides match TRBD1. The CDR3 covers 16 residues. CDR1 and CDR2 from the germline V gene are SEHNR and FQNEAQ (reference sequence). With V trimmed by 5 bases and J by 2 bases, 9 bases remained unmatched. CDR3 sequence: CASSPPTGDNTDTQYF. Here the CDR3 DNA reads TGTGCCAGCAGCCCCCCGACAGGGGACAACACAGATACGCAGTATTTT.